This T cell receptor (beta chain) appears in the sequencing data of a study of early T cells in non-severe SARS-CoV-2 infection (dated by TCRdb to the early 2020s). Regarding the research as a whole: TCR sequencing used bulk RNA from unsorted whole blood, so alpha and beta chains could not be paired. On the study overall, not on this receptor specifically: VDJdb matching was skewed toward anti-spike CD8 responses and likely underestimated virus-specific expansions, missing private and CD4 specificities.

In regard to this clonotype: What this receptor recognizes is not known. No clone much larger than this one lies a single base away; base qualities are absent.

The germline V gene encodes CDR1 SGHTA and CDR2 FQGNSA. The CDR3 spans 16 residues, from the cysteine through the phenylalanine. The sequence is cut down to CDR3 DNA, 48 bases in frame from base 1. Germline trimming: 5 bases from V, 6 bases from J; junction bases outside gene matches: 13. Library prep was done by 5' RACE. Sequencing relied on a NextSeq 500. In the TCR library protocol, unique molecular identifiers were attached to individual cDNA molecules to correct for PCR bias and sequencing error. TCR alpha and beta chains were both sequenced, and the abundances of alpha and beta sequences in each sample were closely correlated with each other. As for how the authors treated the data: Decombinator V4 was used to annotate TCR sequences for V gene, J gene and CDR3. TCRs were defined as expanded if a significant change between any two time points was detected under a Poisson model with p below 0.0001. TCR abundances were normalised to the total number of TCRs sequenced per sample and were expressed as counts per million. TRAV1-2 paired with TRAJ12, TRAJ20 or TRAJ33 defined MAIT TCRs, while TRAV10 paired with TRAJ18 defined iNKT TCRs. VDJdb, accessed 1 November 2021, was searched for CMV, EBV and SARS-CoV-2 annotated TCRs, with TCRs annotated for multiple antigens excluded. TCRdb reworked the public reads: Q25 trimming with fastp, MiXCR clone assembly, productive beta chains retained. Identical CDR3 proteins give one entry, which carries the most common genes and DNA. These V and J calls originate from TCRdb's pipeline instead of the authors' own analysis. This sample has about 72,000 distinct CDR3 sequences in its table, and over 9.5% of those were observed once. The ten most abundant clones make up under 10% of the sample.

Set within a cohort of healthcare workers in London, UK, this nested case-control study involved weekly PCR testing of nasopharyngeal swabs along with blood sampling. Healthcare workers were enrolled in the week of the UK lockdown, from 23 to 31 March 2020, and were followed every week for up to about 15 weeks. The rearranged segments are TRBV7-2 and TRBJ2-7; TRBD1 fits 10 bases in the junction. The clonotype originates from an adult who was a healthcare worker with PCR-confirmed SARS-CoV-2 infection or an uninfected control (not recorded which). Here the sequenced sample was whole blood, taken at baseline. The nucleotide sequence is TGTGCCAGCAGCCCACAGGTCTCGGACAGGGGGGGCGAGCAGTACTTC. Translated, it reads CASSPQVSDRGGEQYF.